Sequencing of this T cell receptor beta chain was carried out in a study of cytomegalovirus exposure and HLA in healthy donors. Study context: Findings of an earlier analysis included under 140 million unique TCR beta sequences from roughly 200 million T cells.

The study, taken as a whole, reports: Some TCR beta chains (around 160 of them) were listed as cytomegalovirus-associated. CMV serostatus was the only recorded immune exposure for donors. HLA restriction was apparent for most CMV-associated TCR beta chains in a later analysis.

The sample holds one count of this clone. What it recognizes is unknown. Primers included in the PCR were 60 Vbeta and 13 Jbeta primers. Generated by immunoSEQ multiplex PCR, the TCRdb table keeps only in-frame clones and is missing some. The table has approximately 140,000 clones, about four fifths seen once. This clonotype originated in a female donor in good health and CMV-seronegative. The sample comprised PBMCs.

The CDR3 nucleotides are TGCGCCAGCAGCTTGGAACTAGGGACAGCTGGAAACACCATATATTTT. Protein: CASSLELGTAGNTIYF. The rearrangement links TRBV5-1 to TRBJ1-3; TRBD1 matches at 7 bases. The V segment lost 0 bases and the J segment 2 bases; nucleotides outside the gene matches: 5. The CDR3 has 16 amino acids. The V gene's germline CDR1 is SGHRS and CDR2 YFSETQ.